Listed below are T cell receptor beta chains from one sample, sequenced in a study of cytomegalovirus exposure and HLA in healthy donors. The protocol was immunoSEQ multiplex PCR, while the TCRdb copy is restricted to in-frame clones and leaves out a portion. The sample shows about 55,000 clones, around 78% of them seen only once. The source material was PBMCs. These receptors were obtained from a female donor in good health and CMV-seronegative. CDR3s include the opening cysteine and the closing phenylalanine or tryptophan. D genes are given only for firm matches. Some rows mark clone size as missing; the rest say once, few, many or name a class of expanded clone.

>.|TRBJ2-1|TRBV5-1|TRBD1
CASSLPGTGNYNEQFF
TGCGCCAGCAGCTTGCCAGGGACAGGGAATTACAATGAGCAGTTCTTC
>once|TRBJ2-7|TRBV7-2|TRBD1
CASSRDSLSYEQYF
TGTGCCAGCAGCCGGGACAGCCTCTCCTACGAGCAGTACTTC
>.|TRBJ2-2|TRBV4-1|TRBD1
CASSLPGATGRTGELFF
TGCGCCAGCAGCCTCCCCGGGGCGACAGGGAGAACCGGGGAGCTGTTTTTT
>.|TRBJ2-5|TRBV4-1|.
CASSQDLTSRQETQYF
TGCGCCAGCAGCCAAGATCTGACTAGTCGGCAAGAGACCCAGTACTTC
>.|TRBJ1-2|TRBV5-1|TRBD1
CASSQQGGGYGYTF
TGCGCCAGCAGCCAACAGGGGGGTGGCTATGGCTACACCTTC
>few|TRBJ1-1|TRBV5-8|.
CANTLMNTEAFF
TGTGCCAACACGCTCATGAACACTGAAGCTTTCTTT
>.|TRBJ2-7|TRBV7-8|.
CASSPLVGRVSYEQYF
TGTGCCAGCAGCCCCCTGGTCGGCAGGGTAAGCTACGAGCAGTACTTC
>few|TRBJ1-2|TRBV11-2|.
CASSSLEGNYGYTF
TGTGCCAGCAGCTCCCTGGAGGGGAACTATGGCTACACCTTC
>.|TRBJ1-1|TRBV11-3|.
CASSYTKNRVQFMNTEAFF
TGTGCCAGCAGCTACACAAAAAACAGGGTACAATTCATGAACACTGAAGCTTTCTTT
>few|TRBJ1-1|TRBV15|TRBD1
CATSLDRDPEAFF
TGTGCCACCAGCCTTGACAGGGACCCTGAAGCTTTCTTT
>few|TRBJ1-2|TRBV6-1|TRBD1
CATLRQGEGYTF
TGTGCCACCCTCCGACAGGGCGAGGGCTACACCTTC
>.|TRBJ2-4|TRBV9|TRBD1
CASSDAGTGIPLAKNIQYF
TGTGCCAGCAGCGACGCCGGGACAGGGATTCCCCTAGCCAAAAACATTCAGTACTTC
>.|TRBJ2-2|TRBV5-6|.
CASSGTLNTGELFF
TGTGCCAGCAGCGGGACACTGAACACCGGGGAGCTGTTTTTT
>.|TRBJ2-5|TRBV27|.
CASSLYSDRTYQETQYF
TGTGCCAGCAGTCTCTACTCGGACAGAACGTACCAAGAGACCCAGTACTTC
>.|TRBJ2-5|TRBV4-1|TRBD2
CASSQDGLAGNSYQETQYF
TGCGCCAGCAGCCAAGATGGACTAGCGGGGAACTCGTACCAAGAGACCCAGTACTTC
>.|TRBJ1-3|TRBV9|.
CASSYEGNGNTIYF
TGTGCCAGCAGCTACGAGGGAAACGGAAACACCATATATTTT
>.|TRBJ2-5|TRBV5-1|.
CASSLGTVQETQYF
TGCGCCAGCAGCTTGGGGACAGTACAAGAGACCCAGTACTTC
>once|TRBJ2-1|TRBV4-1|TRBD2
CASSRTGTSAYNEQFF
TGCGCCAGCAGCCGTACCGGGACTAGCGCATACAATGAGCAGTTCTTC
>.|TRBJ1-5|TRBV18|.
CASSPEKGTGQPQHF
TGTGCCAGCTCACCCGAGAAAGGAACGGGACAGCCCCAGCATTTT
>.|TRBJ2-1|TRBV4-2|.
CASSQVPPGGLSYNEQFF
TGTGCCAGCAGCCAAGTCCCCCCGGGGGGCCTATCTTACAATGAGCAGTTCTTC
>.|TRBJ1-1|TRBV10-3|.
CAISAGGAQAFF
TGTGCCATCAGTGCTGGGGGCGCGCAGGCTTTCTTT
>.|TRBJ2-7|TRBV6-4|TRBD1
CASSRDRGYEQYF
TGTGCCAGCAGCCGGGACAGGGGCTACGAGCAGTACTTC
>few|TRBJ2-1|TRBV27|.
CASSFRTYNEQFF
TGTGCCAGCAGTTTCCGTACCTACAATGAGCAGTTCTTC
>few|TRBJ1-6|TRBV2|.
CASLGRYNSPLHF
TGTGCCAGCCTGGGGAGGTATAATTCACCCCTCCACTTT
>.|TRBJ1-5|TRBV7-2|TRBD1
CASSLQGGSNQPQHF
TGTGCCAGCAGCTTACAGGGGGGAAGCAATCAGCCCCAGCATTTT
>.|TRBJ1-1|TRBV30|.
CAFSRTPNTEAFF
TGTGCCTTTTCAAGGACACCGAACACTGAAGCTTTCTTT
>.|TRBJ2-7|TRBV6-1|.
CASTPWTYDSYEQYF
TGTGCCAGCACCCCATGGACTTACGACTCCTACGAGCAGTACTTC
>.|TRBJ1-3|TRBV7-8|.
CASSLKSGQGNTIYF
TGTGCCAGCAGCTTAAAGTCGGGTCAGGGAAACACCATATATTTT
>.|TRBJ2-2|TRBV27|.
CASSPRQTGELFF
TGTGCCAGCAGTCCGCGACAGACCGGGGAGCTGTTTTTT
>.|TRBJ1-6|TRBV12-5|TRBD1
CASGLVVYRGTTYNSPLHF
TGTGCTAGTGGTTTGGTAGTATACAGGGGGACCACCTATAATTCACCCCTCCACTTT
>.|TRBJ1-2|TRBV28|.
CASSLWAYGYTF
TGTGCCAGCAGTCTGTGGGCCTATGGCTACACCTTC
>.|TRBJ1-4|TRBV9|.
CASSTARGGFGEKLFF
TGTGCCAGCAGCACCGCTCGGGGGGGCTTTGGTGAAAAACTGTTTTTT
>.|TRBJ2-5|TRBV7-8|.
CASSLALQETQYF
TGTGCCAGCAGCTTAGCCTTACAAGAGACCCAGTACTTC
>.|TRBJ2-1|TRBV2|.
CASRIQGGGYNEQFF
TGTGCCAGCAGGATACAGGGAGGGGGCTACAATGAGCAGTTCTTC
>.|TRBJ2-2|TRBV29-1|TRBD1
CSGRDSRDTGELFF
TGCAGCGGAAGGGACAGTCGGGACACCGGGGAGCTGTTTTTT
>.|TRBJ1-5|TRBV7-8|.
CASSLVGGAKQPQHF
TGTGCCAGCAGCTTAGTGGGGGGGGCAAAACAGCCCCAGCATTTT
>.|TRBJ1-2|TRBV11-2|TRBD1
CASSPRTGSTYGYTF
TGTGCCAGCAGCCCCAGGACAGGGAGCACCTATGGCTACACCTTC
>.|TRBJ1-2|TRBV27|TRBD1
CASSGTGPFVGYTF
TGTGCCAGCAGTGGGACAGGCCCATTTGTTGGCTACACCTTC
>.|TRBJ2-7|TRBV6-4|.
CASSVRQGSEQYF
TGTGCCAGCAGTGTACGTCAGGGGTCCGAGCAGTACTTC
>.|TRBJ2-1|TRBV5-1|.
CASSPRQNNEQFF
TGCGCCAGCAGCCCCCGACAAAACAATGAGCAGTTCTTC
>.|TRBJ1-1|TRBV7-9|TRBD1
CASSFRGPNTEAFF
TGTGCCAGCAGCTTCAGGGGGCCGAACACTGAAGCTTTCTTT
>.|TRBJ2-7|TRBV2|TRBD1
CASRGGVSGGAGSYEQYF
TGTGCCAGCAGGGGTGGCGTGTCAGGGGGCGCCGGCTCCTACGAGCAGTACTTC
>.|TRBJ1-5|TRBV7-2|.
CASSLELLSNQPQHF
TGTGCCAGCAGCTTAGAACTCCTTAGCAATCAGCCCCAGCATTTT
>once|TRBJ2-7|TRBV29-1|TRBD1
CSVEDRVYEQYF
TGCAGCGTCGAGGACAGGGTATACGAGCAGTACTTC
>once|TRBJ2-7|TRBV9|TRBD1
CASGRDSLFPGEQYF
TGTGCCAGCGGACGGGACAGCCTCTTCCCGGGGGAGCAGTACTTC
>.|TRBJ2-7|TRBV7-2|TRBD2
CASSLRTSGGARYEQYF
TGTGCCAGCAGCCTCCGGACTAGCGGGGGGGCCCGCTACGAGCAGTACTTC
>.|TRBJ1-5|TRBV6-1|TRBD1
CASTQGGTSQPQHF
TGTGCCAGCACTCAAGGGGGCACATCTCAGCCCCAGCATTTT
>few|TRBJ1-1|TRBV7-3|TRBD1
CASSPTGGNTEAFF
TGTGCCAGCAGCCCGACAGGGGGCAACACTGAAGCTTTCTTT
>.|TRBJ1-1|TRBV4-2|.
CASSQEIRARGTEAFF
TGTGCCAGCAGCCAAGAAATAAGGGCGCGGGGTACTGAAGCTTTCTTT
>once|TRBJ1-6|TRBV5-1|TRBD1
CASSLTGGPDSPLHF
TGCGCCAGCAGCTTAACAGGGGGACCGGATTCACCCCTCCACTTT
>.|TRBJ2-7|TRBV4-1|.
CASGEAGEQYF
TGCGCCAGCGGGGAGGCGGGCGAGCAGTACTTC
>.|TRBJ1-4|TRBV7-2|TRBD1
CASSPRQGLVEKLFF
TGTGCCAGCAGCCCAAGACAGGGCTTGGTTGAAAAACTGTTTTTT
>.|TRBJ2-3|TRBV4-2|TRBD1
CASSNRDRGADTQYF
TGTGCCAGCAGCAACCGGGACAGGGGTGCAGATACGCAGTATTTT
>.|TRBJ1-6|TRBV5-1|TRBD1
CASSWGQVDSPLHF
TGCGCCAGCAGCTGGGGACAGGTGGATTCACCCCTCCACTTT